This T cell receptor beta chain originates from a study of blood T cells in healthy people across ages. About this clonotype itself: What it recognizes is unknown.

Through a sample-barcoded 5' primer and a J-beta primer mix, a second PCR was run for roughly 7 to 12 cycles. The authors tagged each cDNA molecule using a template-switch adaptor with 12 random nucleotides. One entry per CDR3 protein, called by TCRdb with MiXCR from the 5' RACE reads. The table has about 780,000 distinct CDR3 sequences, roughly 26% seen once. The CDR3 runs to 16 residues. The V and J ends lost 3 bases and 2 bases, in that order; junction bases with no gene match: 9. CDR1 MNHEY and CDR2 SVGEGT come from the germline V gene. Each donor supplied around 9.6 milliliters of peripheral blood. The total RNA that was extracted per sample amounted to at least 5 micrograms. Study-wide findings and caveats: PBMCs were not sorted, which prevented a conclusive comparison of naive versus antigen-experienced cells.

This sample also belongs to another study, concerning T cells of mothers and their children.

The receptor comes from a boy between 5 and 17 years old in good health. The V and J genes are TRBV6-2 or TRBV6-3 and TRBJ2-5; 7 bases match TRBD2. Sequenced sample: blood. The CDR3 DNA reads as TGTGCCAGCAGTTATCCCCAGGCTAGCGGTCAAGAGACCCAGTACTTC. Translated, it gives CASSYPQASGQETQYF.